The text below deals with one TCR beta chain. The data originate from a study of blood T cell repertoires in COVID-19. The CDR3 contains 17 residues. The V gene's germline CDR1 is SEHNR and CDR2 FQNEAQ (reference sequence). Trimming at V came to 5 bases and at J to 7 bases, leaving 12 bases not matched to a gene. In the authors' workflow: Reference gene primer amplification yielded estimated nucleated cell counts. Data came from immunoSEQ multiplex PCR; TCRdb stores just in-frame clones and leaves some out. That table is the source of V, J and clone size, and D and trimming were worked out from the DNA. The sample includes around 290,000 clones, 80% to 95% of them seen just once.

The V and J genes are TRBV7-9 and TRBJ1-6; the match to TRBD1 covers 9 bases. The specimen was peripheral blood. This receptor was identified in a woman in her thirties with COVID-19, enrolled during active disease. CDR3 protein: CASSESRGQGRNSPLHF. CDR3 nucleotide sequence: TGTGCCAGCAGCGAATCCCGGGGACAGGGAAGGAATTCACCCCTCCACTTT.